This T cell receptor (beta chain) was recorded in a study of T-cell memory formation after mild COVID-19. This clonotype occurred many times. Its specificity is unknown. Trimming left V 7 bases short and J 5 bases short, with 17 bases between. The germline gives CDR1 MNHEY, CDR2 SVGAGI. The CDR3 sequence is 14 residues long. Regarding the study as a whole: Shrinking CD4+ clones resided mostly in CM and EM, and CD8+ ones in EMRA. Pre-infection memory harbored some responding clones, suggesting cross-reactive memory joined.

TCRdb redid the calling of the 5' RACE reads with MiXCR, one entry per CDR3 protein. The sample records hundreds of thousands of distinct CDR3 sequences, roughly 13% being singletons. Sequenced input: PBMCs or a T cell subset sorted from them (not recorded which). This chain links TRBV6-5 with TRBJ1-1; possibly TRBD1 for D (5 bases). The receptor was derived from a man aged 18 to 35 who had mild COVID-19 (a few samples of this study predate the infection). Cell type and time point are not known. CDR3 coding DNA: TGTGCCAGCACCCATCCGGGGGTTAGGACTGAAGCTTTCTTT. Translation: CASTHPGVRTEAFF.